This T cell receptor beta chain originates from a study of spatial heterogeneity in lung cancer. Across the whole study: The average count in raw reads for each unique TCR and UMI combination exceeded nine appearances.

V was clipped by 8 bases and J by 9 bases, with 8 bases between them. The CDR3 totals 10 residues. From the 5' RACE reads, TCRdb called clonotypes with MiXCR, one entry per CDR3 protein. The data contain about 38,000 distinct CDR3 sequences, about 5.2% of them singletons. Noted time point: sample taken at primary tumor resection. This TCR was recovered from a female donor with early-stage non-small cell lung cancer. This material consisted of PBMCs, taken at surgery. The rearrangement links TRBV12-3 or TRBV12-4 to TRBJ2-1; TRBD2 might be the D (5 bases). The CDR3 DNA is TGTGCCAGCTCGAGCGGTGAGCAGTTCTTC. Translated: CASSSGEQFF.